There are a few counts of the clone carrying this TCR beta chain. The antigen remains unidentified. Expressed TCRB transcripts got sequenced, as all isolated RNA was reverse transcribed. Repertoires were generated with immunoSEQ multiplex PCR, while TCRdb's copy carries only in-frame clones and drops some. The table has just over 600,000 clones, about 16% seen once. It was via CD45RO/CCR7/CD25/CD127/CD95/CD27 that CD4+ naive, central memory, regulatory and stem cell-like memory cells were sorted. Each population that was sorted was more than 95% pure. Trimming took 8 bases from V and 9 from J, leaving 18 bases between them. The V gene's germline CDR1 is SGDLS and CDR2 YYNGEE. This CDR3 is 13 amino acids long. The record originates from a study of beta chain features in type 1 diabetes. Study-wide context: The study found patients and healthy donors alike in age, gender and cell yields.

Study results and limitations: Shortening of TCRB CDR3s, moderate but significant, appeared in all four CD4+ subsets of Type 1 diabetes patients.

J is TRBJ2-1 and V is TRBV9; a possible D gene is TRBD2 (5 bases). The source of this sequence is a man aged 18 to 35 in good health. Sequencing was done on a sample of naive CD4+ T cells from blood. DNA of the CDR3: TGTGCCAGTTCATGGGAGCCCGGATTTGAGCAGTTCTTC. Residues: CASSWEPGFEQFF.